These T cell receptor beta chains were read from a single sample in a study of blood T cell repertoires in COVID-19. Clones were read by immunoSEQ multiplex PCR, and TCRdb kept only the in-frame ones, dropping some. The sample gives about 250,000 clones, roughly 85% of which show up once; around 9.8% is in the top ten. Sequencing used PBMCs or T cells enriched from blood (not recorded which). The receptors were sampled from a woman aged 45-60 years with acute COVID-19. CDR3s include the opening cysteine and the closing phenylalanine or tryptophan. Fields, in order: CDR3 DNA, CDR3 protein, clone size, V gene, D gene, J gene. The D gene is left open where the match is weak. A clone size is listed for some rows: how often the clone was seen (once, few, many), or a class if it is expanded.

cdr3_nt: TGTGCCTGGAGTGAAGGGGCCGCTGAAAAACTGTTTTTT
cdr3_aa: CAWSEGAAEKLFF
clone_size: -
v_call: TRBV30
d_call: -
j_call: TRBJ1-4

cdr3_nt: TGTGCCATCACAGGAGACGCGGGGGCCGAAAGGGGCTACACCTTC
cdr3_aa: CAITGDAGAERGYTF
clone_size: -
v_call: TRBV10-3
d_call: -
j_call: TRBJ1-2

cdr3_nt: TGTGCATCACAGAACACCGGGGAGCTGTTTTTT
cdr3_aa: CASQNTGELFF
clone_size: -
v_call: TRBV2
d_call: -
j_call: TRBJ2-2

cdr3_nt: TGTGCCAGCAGTTCAGACTCTCCGAGCTCTGGAAACACCATATATTTT
cdr3_aa: CASSSDSPSSGNTIYF
clone_size: -
v_call: TRBV28
d_call: -
j_call: TRBJ1-3

cdr3_nt: TGTGCCAGCAGCCAAGGGGGGACTGGCGGGTCTTCGGAGACCCAGTACTTC
cdr3_aa: CASSQGGTGGSSETQYF
clone_size: -
v_call: TRBV3-1/TRBV3-2
d_call: -
j_call: TRBJ2-5

cdr3_nt: TGTGCCAGCAGCTTGGAGCTAGGACAGAGCTCTGGGGCCAACGTCCTGACTTTC
cdr3_aa: CASSLELGQSSGANVLTF
clone_size: -
v_call: TRBV5-8
d_call: -
j_call: TRBJ2-6

cdr3_nt: TGTGCCAGCAGCCGCGGGAACCCCACGAAAGGCTACACCTTC
cdr3_aa: CASSRGNPTKGYTF
clone_size: -
v_call: TRBV6-5
d_call: -
j_call: TRBJ1-2

cdr3_nt: TGTGCCAGCAGCACGCGGACAGGGCAGTTGCAGGAGACCCAGTACTTC
cdr3_aa: CASSTRTGQLQETQYF
clone_size: once
v_call: TRBV9
d_call: TRBD1
j_call: TRBJ2-5

cdr3_nt: TGCGCCAGCAGCTTGGGAGGCCCTAGCACAGATACGCAGTATTTT
cdr3_aa: CASSLGGPSTDTQYF
clone_size: -
v_call: TRBV5-1
d_call: -
j_call: TRBJ2-3

cdr3_nt: TGTGCCAGCAGTTACAGAGCGGGGGGCTTCTCCTACAATGAGCAGTTCTTC
cdr3_aa: CASSYRAGGFSYNEQFF
clone_size: few
v_call: TRBV6-2/TRBV6-3
d_call: TRBD2
j_call: TRBJ2-1

cdr3_nt: TGCAGTGCAAGAGGGCGGACTGAAGCTTTCTTT
cdr3_aa: CSARGRTEAFF
clone_size: few
v_call: TRBV20-1
d_call: -
j_call: TRBJ1-1

cdr3_nt: TGTGCCAGCAGCTGGACCCCCAGGGATGAGCAGTTCTTC
cdr3_aa: CASSWTPRDEQFF
clone_size: -
v_call: TRBV7-9
d_call: -
j_call: TRBJ2-1

cdr3_nt: TGTGCCAACGACCCGGCGGCTGGCTACACCTTC
cdr3_aa: CANDPAAGYTF
clone_size: -
v_call: TRBV25-1
d_call: -
j_call: TRBJ1-2

cdr3_nt: TGTGCCAGTAGTATAGCGGCAGGGGTAGATGGCTACACCTTC
cdr3_aa: CASSIAAGVDGYTF
clone_size: -
v_call: TRBV19
d_call: -
j_call: TRBJ1-2

cdr3_nt: TGTGCCAGCAGTCTTCGACAGGGGGCTTTCTACGAGCAGTACTTC
cdr3_aa: CASSLRQGAFYEQYF
clone_size: -
v_call: TRBV3-1/TRBV3-2
d_call: TRBD1
j_call: TRBJ2-7

cdr3_nt: TGTGCCAGCAGCTCAATACAGGGGAAAAGGTTCGCTGAAGCTTTCTTT
cdr3_aa: CASSSIQGKRFAEAFF
clone_size: -
v_call: TRBV13
d_call: TRBD1
j_call: TRBJ1-1

cdr3_nt: TGTGCCAGCAGCCAAGGGGGGACAGGGTCATATAATTCACCCCTCCACTTT
cdr3_aa: CASSQGGTGSYNSPLHF
clone_size: once
v_call: TRBV3-1/TRBV3-2
d_call: TRBD1
j_call: TRBJ1-6

cdr3_nt: TGTGCCAGCAGCCAAGATGAGGGGGGGGGCCCAGCAGATACGCAGTATTTT
cdr3_aa: CASSQDEGGGPADTQYF
clone_size: -
v_call: TRBV4-2
d_call: -
j_call: TRBJ2-3

cdr3_nt: TGTGCCAGCTTGGTAGAGGCTCAAGCTTTCTTT
cdr3_aa: CASLVEAQAFF
clone_size: once
v_call: TRBV2
d_call: -
j_call: TRBJ1-1

cdr3_nt: TGCGCCAGCAGCCAAGTACAGAGTACGATAGAAGCTTTCTTT
cdr3_aa: CASSQVQSTIEAFF
clone_size: -
v_call: TRBV4-3
d_call: -
j_call: TRBJ1-1

cdr3_nt: TGCGCCAGCAGCCCCGGGACAGTTTTCTACGAGCAGTACTTC
cdr3_aa: CASSPGTVFYEQYF
clone_size: -
v_call: TRBV5-1
d_call: TRBD1
j_call: TRBJ2-7

cdr3_nt: TGCAGCGTCCCTGGGGAGGGCATCTACGAGCAGTACTTC
cdr3_aa: CSVPGEGIYEQYF
clone_size: -
v_call: TRBV29-1
d_call: TRBD2
j_call: TRBJ2-7

cdr3_nt: TGTGCCAGCAGCGTAGGACAGGGGGGCACCGGGGAGCTGTTTTTT
cdr3_aa: CASSVGQGGTGELFF
clone_size: -
v_call: TRBV9
d_call: TRBD1
j_call: TRBJ2-2

cdr3_nt: TGTGCCAGCTACGGACAAATGGGGACTGAAGCTTTCTTT
cdr3_aa: CASYGQMGTEAFF
clone_size: -
v_call: TRBV6-5
d_call: -
j_call: TRBJ1-1

cdr3_nt: TGTGCCATCAGTGGCAGGGAAATGAACACTGAAGCTTTCTTT
cdr3_aa: CAISGREMNTEAFF
clone_size: -
v_call: TRBV10-3
d_call: -
j_call: TRBJ1-1

cdr3_nt: TGTGCCACCAGCAGAGTTGGGGGGTCTGGAAACACCATATATTTT
cdr3_aa: CATSRVGGSGNTIYF
clone_size: -
v_call: TRBV15
d_call: -
j_call: TRBJ1-3

cdr3_nt: TGTGCCAGCAGCCCCTGGGACAGGGGTAGGGGAGCTTTCTTT
cdr3_aa: CASSPWDRGRGAFF
clone_size: -
v_call: TRBV13
d_call: TRBD1
j_call: TRBJ1-1

cdr3_nt: TGTGCCAGCAGCTTAGCTCGGGTTACAGGAGCTGAGCAGTTCTTC
cdr3_aa: CASSLARVTGAEQFF
clone_size: -
v_call: TRBV7-9
d_call: -
j_call: TRBJ2-1

cdr3_nt: TGTGCCAGCAGCCAAGTTCGACAGGGGAATGAAGCTTTCTTT
cdr3_aa: CASSQVRQGNEAFF
clone_size: -
v_call: TRBV14
d_call: TRBD1
j_call: TRBJ1-1

cdr3_nt: TGTGCCAGCAGGCCCCCGGGACTAGCGGGCCGCACAGATACGCAGTATTTT
cdr3_aa: CASRPPGLAGRTDTQYF
clone_size: -
v_call: TRBV7-2
d_call: TRBD2
j_call: TRBJ2-3

cdr3_nt: TGTGCCAGCAGCCCTGACGGGGGGGCATCCTACGAGCAGTACTTC
cdr3_aa: CASSPDGGASYEQYF
clone_size: once
v_call: TRBV9
d_call: TRBD2
j_call: TRBJ2-7

cdr3_nt: TGCGCCAGCAGCCCAGGACAGGTCCCTGAAGCTTTCTTT
cdr3_aa: CASSPGQVPEAFF
clone_size: -
v_call: TRBV4-1
d_call: TRBD1
j_call: TRBJ1-1

cdr3_nt: TGCGCCAGCAGCTTGGGGAGTTCTAACTATGGCTACACCTTC
cdr3_aa: CASSLGSSNYGYTF
clone_size: -
v_call: TRBV5-1
d_call: -
j_call: TRBJ1-2

cdr3_nt: TGTGCCAGCAGCCTGATGACAGTCTCTGGAAACACCATATATTTT
cdr3_aa: CASSLMTVSGNTIYF
clone_size: -
v_call: TRBV11-2
d_call: -
j_call: TRBJ1-3

cdr3_nt: TGTGCCAGCAGCTTACGCCACAGAGCCTCTAACTATGGCTACACCTTC
cdr3_aa: CASSLRHRASNYGYTF
clone_size: -
v_call: TRBV5-7
d_call: -
j_call: TRBJ1-2

cdr3_nt: TGTGCCAGCAGTGTTGCGGGGGGAGCGCAGTTCTTC
cdr3_aa: CASSVAGGAQFF
clone_size: -
v_call: TRBV6-4
d_call: TRBD2
j_call: TRBJ2-1

cdr3_nt: TGTGCCAGCAGGCCGGAAGAGGCCAATCAGCCCCAGCATTTT
cdr3_aa: CASRPEEANQPQHF
clone_size: -
v_call: TRBV6-5
d_call: -
j_call: TRBJ1-5

cdr3_nt: TGTGCCAGCAGCTTCGGGACAGGGTTGTTCGAGCAGTACTTC
cdr3_aa: CASSFGTGLFEQYF
clone_size: few
v_call: TRBV7-8
d_call: TRBD1
j_call: TRBJ2-7

cdr3_nt: TGTGCCAGCTCACCATCCCGGGACAGTGAGCAGTACTTC
cdr3_aa: CASSPSRDSEQYF
clone_size: -
v_call: TRBV18
d_call: TRBD1
j_call: TRBJ2-7

cdr3_nt: TGTGCCAGCGGTCAAAACAGGGGATCTGCCGAGCAGTACTTC
cdr3_aa: CASGQNRGSAEQYF
clone_size: few
v_call: TRBV28
d_call: TRBD1
j_call: TRBJ2-7

cdr3_nt: TGCGCCAGCAGCTTGTACGGCGAGGGCACCGGGGAGCTGTTTTTT
cdr3_aa: CASSLYGEGTGELFF
clone_size: once
v_call: TRBV5-1
d_call: -
j_call: TRBJ2-2

cdr3_nt: TGTGCCTGGAGCCCTTTAGTAGGGACACAAGACACCATATATTTT
cdr3_aa: CAWSPLVGTQDTIYF
clone_size: -
v_call: TRBV30
d_call: -
j_call: TRBJ1-3

cdr3_nt: TGTGCCAGCAGCTTATCTGCGGGGCCGGCAGATACGCAGTATTTT
cdr3_aa: CASSLSAGPADTQYF
clone_size: once
v_call: TRBV11-2
d_call: -
j_call: TRBJ2-3

cdr3_nt: TGTGCCAGCAGCTTATTATGCCGGGAAGCCTTCTATGGCTACACCTTC
cdr3_aa: CASSLLCREAFYGYTF
clone_size: -
v_call: TRBV11-3
d_call: -
j_call: TRBJ1-2

cdr3_nt: TGTGCCAGCAGTGAAGGCCGTAAACAAGGCAATCAGCCCCAGCATTTT
cdr3_aa: CASSEGRKQGNQPQHF
clone_size: -
v_call: TRBV2
d_call: -
j_call: TRBJ1-5

cdr3_nt: TGTGCCAGCAGCTTATCCCGGGAGGAGACCCAGTACTTC
cdr3_aa: CASSLSREETQYF
clone_size: -
v_call: TRBV7-2
d_call: -
j_call: TRBJ2-5